These 11 T cell receptor beta chains came from one sample sequenced in a study of blood T cell repertoires in COVID-19. Profiled with immunoSEQ multiplex PCR; TCRdb holds only in-frame clones, not every one. The sample lists about 240,000 clones; 87% were seen once. Source material: peripheral blood. The receptors come from a man aged 55-75 years who had recovered from COVID-19.

The rearrangement links TRBV9 to TRBJ2-5; D is perhaps TRBD2 (5 bases). In germline, CDR1 is SGDLS, CDR2 YYNGEE. The CDR3 has 13 amino acids. V lost 0 bases and J 7 bases, leaving 10 bases between the germline ends. The CDR3 sequence is CASSVVPEGTQYF. CDR3 bases: TGTGCCAGCAGCGTAGTGCCCGAGGGGACCCAGTACTTC. The entire variable domain, with the rest obtained from reference TRBV9 and TRBJ2-5, is as follows: DSGVTQTPKHLITATGQRVTLRCSPRSGDLSVYWYQQSLDQGLQFLIQYYNGEERAKGNILERFSAQQFPDLHSELNLSSLELGDSALYFCASSVVPEGTQYFGPGTRLLVL.

The V call is TRBV6-5, the J call TRBJ2-1; 7 bases map to TRBD1. This CDR3 contains 16 residues. J lost 0 bases, V lost 2 bases, and 4 bases had no gene match. CDR1 and CDR2 from the germline V gene are MNHEY and SVGAGI. In DNA form, the CDR3 reads TGTGCCAGCAGTTACACAGGGGTTGGCTCCTACAATGAGCAGTTCTTC. Translation: CASSYTGVGSYNEQFF.

This chain joins TRBV20-1 and TRBJ2-7; D gene uncertain. V was cut by 1 base and J by 4 bases, with 5 bases left in between. The CDR3 has 11 amino acids. The germline CDR1 and CDR2 sequences are DFQATT and SNEGSKA (reference sequence). The chain's CDR3 is CSARAGYEQYV. The CDR3 DNA reads TGCAGTGCTAGAGCGGGTTACGAGCAGTACGTC.

The chain combines TRBV6-1 with TRBJ1-2; D is unresolved. Trimming removed 2 bases from V and 8 bases from J, with 18 bases in between. In germline, CDR1 is MNHNS, CDR2 SASEGT. The CDR3 loop spans 15 amino acids. CDR3 in amino acids: CASSETAGGSVGYTF. The CDR3 DNA is TGTGCCAGCAGTGAAACGGCAGGAGGAAGCGTAGGCTACACCTTC.

The chain couples TRBV2 to TRBJ1-6, with unresolved D. Germline V gives CDR1 SNHLY, CDR2 FYNNEI. CDR3 length: 14 amino acids. Deletions cut 4 bases from V and 10 bases from J, with 14 bases between. Here the CDR3 reads CASSVTTDRSPLHF. Here the CDR3 DNA reads TGTGCCAGCAGTGTTACAACAGATAGGTCACCCCTCCACTTT.

This sequence joins TRBV5-5 and TRBJ1-1, with a tentative D call TRBD1 (5 bases). The CDR3 contains 13 residues. From germline, CDR1 is SGHKS and CDR2 YYEKEE (reference sequence). Trimming pared 0 bases from V and 5 bases from J, leaving 8 bases between. The CDR3 reads CASSLVSGTEAFF. CDR3 DNA sequence: TGTGCCAGCAGCTTGGTTTCAGGGACTGAAGCTTTCTTT.

CDR3 bases: TGTGCCAGCGGGGGGAGAGAGACCCAGTACTTC. Translated: CASGGRETQYF. This rearrangement joins TRBV3-1 (or the pseudogene TRBV3-2) to TRBJ2-5, with D possibly being TRBD2 (6 bases). The CDR3 loop spans 11 amino acids. V was pared by 8 bases and J by 4 bases, with 8 bases between. Germline loops: CDR1 LGHDT, CDR2 YNNKEL (reference sequence).

V and J are TRBV5-4 and TRBJ2-2; D is ambiguous. The CDR3 covers 15 residues. Germline V lookup: CDR1 SGHNT, CDR2 YYREEE (reference sequence). V was pared by 3 bases and J by 4 bases, with 13 bases between. The CDR3 DNA reads as TGTGCCAGCAGCTCGGGTGGCGGAATCACCGGGGAGCTGTTTTTT. Translated, it gives CASSSGGGITGELFF.

Worth noting for this clone: Other DNA sequences of this sample code for an identical CDR3. The chain recombines TRBV28 with TRBJ1-5, with TRBD1 matching 7 bases. This CDR3 region has 13 residues. Trimming cost V 5 bases and J 6 bases; bases outside gene matches: 4. In germline, CDR1 is MDHEN, CDR2 SYDVKM. Here the CDR3 reads CASSLHRGQPQHF. The CDR3 nucleotides are TGTGCCAGCAGTCTTCACAGGGGTCAGCCCCAGCATTTT.

This chain links TRBV19 with TRBJ1-5; no clear D. The germline V and J ends were trimmed by 4 bases and 9 bases, with 10 bases remaining between them. CDR3 length: 12 residues. The germline gives CDR1 LNHDA, CDR2 SQIVND (reference sequence). CDR3: CASSRRNGPQHF. As DNA, the CDR3 is TGTGCCAGTAGTAGGAGAAACGGGCCCCAGCATTTT.

The chain uses TRBV10-3 and TRBJ1-3; 8 bases are a match to TRBD1. V dropped 10 bases and J dropped 4; count of bases not matched to a gene: 6. Germline values: CDR1 ENHRY, CDR2 SYGVKD. The CDR3 runs to 13 residues. The CDR3 reads CATDRERGNTIYF. The CDR3 DNA follows: TGTGCCACGGACAGGGAACGGGGAAACACCATATATTTT.